What follows are 4 T cell receptor beta chains derived from one specimen sequenced in a study of cytomegalovirus exposure and HLA in healthy donors. Measured with immunoSEQ multiplex PCR; TCRdb has only the in-frame clones, and not every one. The table has about 160,000 clones, around nine tenths seen once; the top ten hold 4.2%. The specimen sequenced was PBMCs. The receptors originated from a young man in good health and CMV-seropositive.

This clone was seen only once. V is TRBV2 and J is TRBJ2-3; 8 nucleotides agree with TRBD1. This CDR3 comprises 15 residues. Germline CDR1 and CDR2: SNHLY and FYNNEI. The V gene end was trimmed by 10 bases and the J gene end by 0 bases; junction bases not matched to a gene: 9. The CDR3 DNA sequence: TGTGCCAACTTACCGACAGGGGCCAGCACAGATACGCAGTATTTT. Protein sequence: CANLPTGASTDTQYF.

The chain uses TRBV7-6 and TRBJ1-1; 8 positions match TRBD1. The CDR3 spans 16 residues. Unmatched junction bases numbered 10, after V lost 6 bases and J lost 1 base. Germline CDR1 and CDR2: SGHVS and FNYEAQ. CDR3 sequence reads: CASSLTPDRENTEAFF. The DNA of the CDR3 is TGTGCCAGCAGTCTTACCCCGGACAGGGAGAACACTGAAGCTTTCTTT.

The V gene is TRBV6-5, the J gene TRBJ1-1; 8 bases line up with TRBD1. V was pared by 2 bases and J by 1 base, with 6 bases of the junction left unmatched. Per germline, CDR1 MNHEY and CDR2 SVGAGI. The CDR3 sequence is 16 residues long. The CDR3 reads CASSYRQGRRNTEAFF. The CDR3 nucleotides read TGTGCCAGCAGTTACCGACAGGGGCGTAGGAACACTGAAGCTTTCTTT.

J is TRBJ2-1 and V is TRBV7-6; D is undetermined. CDR3 size: 15 residues. CDR1 is SGHVS and CDR2 is FNYEAQ in the germline V gene. Deletions cut 2 bases from V and 3 bases from J, with 11 bases between. The CDR3 sequence is CASSLSLVYYNEQFF. DNA for the CDR3: TGTGCCAGCAGCTTAAGCCTAGTATACTACAATGAGCAGTTCTTC.